This TCR beta chain originates from a study of T cells after yellow fever vaccination. TCRdb re-called the 5' RACE reads through MiXCR, storing one row per CDR3 protein. The sample yields roughly 520,000 distinct CDR3 sequences, 21% seen once. V trimming: 6 bases; J trimming: 8 bases; junction bases outside the gene matches: 11. Germline CDR1 reads SNHLY; CDR2 reads FYNNEI. The CDR3 totals 14 residues. This TCR came from a man between 18 and 29 years old who received the YFV17D yellow fever vaccine. The sequenced sample was PBMCs, obtained approximately 20 days after the first yellow fever vaccination. The J gene is TRBJ1-2, the V gene TRBV2; 8 bases line up with TRBD1. This CDR3 is CASSPRGLIRGYTF. In DNA form, the CDR3 reads TGTGCCAGCAGCCCCAGGGGGCTCATTCGGGGCTACACCTTC.